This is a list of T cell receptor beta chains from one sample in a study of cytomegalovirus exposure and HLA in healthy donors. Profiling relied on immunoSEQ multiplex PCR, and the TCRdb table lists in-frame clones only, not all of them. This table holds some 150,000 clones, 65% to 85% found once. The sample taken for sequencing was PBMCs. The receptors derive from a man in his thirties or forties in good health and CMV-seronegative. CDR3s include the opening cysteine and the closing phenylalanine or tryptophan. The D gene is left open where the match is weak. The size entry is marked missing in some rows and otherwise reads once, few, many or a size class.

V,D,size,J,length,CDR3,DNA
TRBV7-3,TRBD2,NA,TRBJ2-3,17,CASSPKGRGGRTDTQYF,TGTGCCAGCAGCCCAAAGGGGCGGGGGGGACGCACAGATACGCAGTATTTT
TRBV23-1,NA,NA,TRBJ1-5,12,CASLSGAQPQHF,TGCGCCAGTCTCTCAGGGGCCCAGCCCCAGCATTTT
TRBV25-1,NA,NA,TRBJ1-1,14,CASSEPPPNTEAFF,TGTGCCAGCAGTGAACCTCCCCCGAACACTGAAGCTTTCTTT
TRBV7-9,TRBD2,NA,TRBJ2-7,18,CASSLPPALSGRFGEQYF,TGTGCCAGCAGCTTACCCCCTGCTCTAAGCGGGAGGTTCGGCGAGCAGTACTTC
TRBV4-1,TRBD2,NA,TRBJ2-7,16,CASSRTGTSGFYEQYF,TGCGCCAGCAGCCGCACCGGGACTAGCGGCTTCTACGAGCAGTACTTC
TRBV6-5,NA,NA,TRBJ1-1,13,CASSERGFTEAFF,TGTGCCAGCAGTGAAAGGGGGTTCACTGAAGCTTTCTTT
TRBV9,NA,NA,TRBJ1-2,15,CASSPGIQANYGYTF,TGTGCCAGCAGCCCAGGGATTCAAGCTAACTATGGCTACACCTTC
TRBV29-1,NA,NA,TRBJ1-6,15,CSGTHDGEDNSPLHF,TGCAGCGGCACACATGATGGTGAAGATAATTCACCCCTCCACTTT
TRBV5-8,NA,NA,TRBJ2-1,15,CASSLVRSSYNEQFF,TGTGCCAGCAGCTTGGTTCGGAGCTCCTACAATGAGCAGTTCTTC
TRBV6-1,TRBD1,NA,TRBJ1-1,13,CASTEGTGKRAFF,TGTGCCAGCACCGAAGGGACAGGGAAAAGAGCTTTCTTT
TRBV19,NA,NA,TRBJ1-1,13,CASSIPGNTEAFF,TGTGCCAGTAGTATCCCAGGGAACACTGAAGCTTTCTTT
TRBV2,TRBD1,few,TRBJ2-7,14,CATVRRQGAAEQYF,TGTGCCACGGTACGCCGACAGGGAGCGGCCGAGCAGTACTTC
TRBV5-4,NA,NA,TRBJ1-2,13,CASSLEPGNGYTF,TGTGCCAGCAGCTTGGAGCCAGGGAATGGCTACACCTTC
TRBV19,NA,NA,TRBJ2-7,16,CASSITLEGGFFEQYF,TGTGCCAGTAGTATAACCCTAGAGGGAGGCTTCTTCGAGCAGTACTTC
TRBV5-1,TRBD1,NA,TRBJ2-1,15,CASSSLPGQGGEQFF,TGCGCCAGCAGCTCTCTCCCGGGACAGGGGGGGGAGCAGTTCTTC
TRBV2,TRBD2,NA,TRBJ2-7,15,CASSQASGRLYEQYF,TGTGCCAGCAGTCAAGCGAGCGGGAGACTCTACGAGCAGTACTTC
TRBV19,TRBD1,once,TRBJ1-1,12,CASSQGGTEAFF,TGTGCCAGTAGTCAGGGGGGCACTGAAGCTTTCTTT
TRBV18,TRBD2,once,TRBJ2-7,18,CASSPRGYQRELSYEQYF,TGTGCCAGCTCACCAAGGGGGTACCAGCGGGAGCTGTCCTACGAGCAGTACTTC
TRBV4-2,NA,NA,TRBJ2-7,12,CASSQAGYEQYF,TGTGCCAGCAGCCAGGCAGGCTACGAGCAGTACTTC
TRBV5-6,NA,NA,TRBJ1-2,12,CASSWRGHGYTF,TGTGCCAGCAGCTGGAGGGGTCATGGCTACACCTTC
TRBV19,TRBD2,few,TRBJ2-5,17,CASSMGLAGAGGKTQYF,TGTGCCAGTAGTATGGGACTAGCGGGAGCAGGAGGAAAGACCCAGTACTTC
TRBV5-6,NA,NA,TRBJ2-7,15,CASSLGGADLLEQYF,TGTGCCAGCAGCTTGGGAGGAGCGGACCTTCTCGAGCAGTACTTC
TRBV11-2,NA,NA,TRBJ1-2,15,CASSLSRDLNYGYTF,TGTGCCAGCAGCTTAAGCAGGGATCTTAACTATGGCTACACCTTC
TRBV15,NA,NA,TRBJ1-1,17,CATSRDPLEGNLGEAFF,TGTGCCACCAGCAGAGATCCCCTGGAGGGGAACTTGGGTGAAGCTTTCTTT
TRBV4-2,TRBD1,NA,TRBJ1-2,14,CASSRPGQEHGYTF,TGTGCCAGCAGCCGACCGGGACAGGAACATGGCTACACCTTC
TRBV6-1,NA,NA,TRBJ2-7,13,CASSEGLDYEQYF,TGTGCCAGCAGTGAAGGCTTAGACTACGAGCAGTACTTC
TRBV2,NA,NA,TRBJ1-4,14,CASRPYGGNEKLFF,TGTGCCAGCAGGCCCTATGGAGGGAATGAAAAACTGTTTTTT
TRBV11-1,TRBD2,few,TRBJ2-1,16,CASSLGPSGITSEQFF,TGTGCCAGCAGCTTAGGTCCTAGCGGGATAACGAGTGAGCAGTTCTTC
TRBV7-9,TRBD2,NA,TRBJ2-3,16,CASSPLGLAGVDTQYF,TGTGCCAGCAGCCCTCTTGGACTAGCGGGGGTAGATACGCAGTATTTT
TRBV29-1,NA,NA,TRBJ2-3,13,CSVDGGPTDTQYF,TGCAGCGTTGATGGTGGCCCCACAGATACGCAGTATTTT
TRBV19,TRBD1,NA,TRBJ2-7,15,CASSIADRGFYEQYF,TGTGCCAGTAGTATAGCCGACAGGGGCTTCTACGAGCAGTACTTC
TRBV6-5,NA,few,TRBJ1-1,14,CASSYSIGLGEAFF,TGTGCCAGCAGTTACTCGATCGGTCTTGGTGAAGCTTTCTTT
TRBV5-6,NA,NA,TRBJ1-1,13,CASSPWWATEAFF,TGTGCCAGCAGCCCCTGGTGGGCCACTGAAGCTTTCTTT
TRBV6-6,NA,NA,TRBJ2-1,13,CASSYSSLHEQFF,TGTGCCAGCAGTTACAGTAGTCTCCATGAGCAGTTCTTC
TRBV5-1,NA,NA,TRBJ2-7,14,CASSLELGVNEQYF,TGCGCCAGCAGCTTGGAGTTAGGGGTCAACGAGCAGTACTTC
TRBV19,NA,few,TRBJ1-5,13,CASSIDTYQPQHF,TGTGCCAGTAGTATCGACACCTATCAGCCCCAGCATTTT
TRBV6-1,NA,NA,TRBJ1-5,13,CAHPGQQGRPQHF,TGCGCTCATCCAGGGCAACAGGGAAGGCCCCAGCATTTT
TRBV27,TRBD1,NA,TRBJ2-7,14,CASSPPGQAYEQYF,TGTGCCAGCAGTCCGCCGGGACAGGCCTACGAGCAGTACTTC
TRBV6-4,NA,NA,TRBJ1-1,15,CASSAEPGGNTEAFF,TGTGCCAGCAGCGCAGAACCGGGGGGAAACACTGAAGCTTTCTTT
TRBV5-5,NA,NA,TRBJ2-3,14,CASSANPSTDTQYF,TGTGCCAGCAGCGCTAACCCTTCCACAGATACGCAGTATTTT
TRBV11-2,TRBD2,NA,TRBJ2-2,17,CASSLNWAGANTGELFF,TGTGCCAGCAGCTTAAATTGGGCGGGAGCAAACACCGGGGAGCTGTTTTTT